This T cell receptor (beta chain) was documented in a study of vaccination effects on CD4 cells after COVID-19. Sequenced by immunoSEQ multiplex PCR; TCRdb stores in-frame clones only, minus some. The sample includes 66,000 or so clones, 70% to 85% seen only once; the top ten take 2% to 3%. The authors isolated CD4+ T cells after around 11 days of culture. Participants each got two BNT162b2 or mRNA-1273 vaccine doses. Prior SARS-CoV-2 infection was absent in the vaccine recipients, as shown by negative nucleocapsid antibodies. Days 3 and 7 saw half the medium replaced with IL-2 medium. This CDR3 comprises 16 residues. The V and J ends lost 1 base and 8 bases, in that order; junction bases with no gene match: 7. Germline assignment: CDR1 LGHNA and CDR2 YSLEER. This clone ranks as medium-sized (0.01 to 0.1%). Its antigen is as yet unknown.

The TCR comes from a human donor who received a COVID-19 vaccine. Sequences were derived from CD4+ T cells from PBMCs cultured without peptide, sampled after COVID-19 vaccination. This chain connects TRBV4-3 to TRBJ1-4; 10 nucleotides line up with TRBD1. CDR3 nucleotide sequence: TGCGCCAGCAGCCAAGCCGAGACAGGGGGCAACGAAAAACTGTTTTTT. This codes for CASSQAETGGNEKLFF.